This T cell receptor (beta chain) emerged from a study of cytomegalovirus exposure and HLA in healthy donors. Overall study context: As released early, the data held some 80 million unique TCRs from HLA-typed donors. Most genotyped donors, roughly 80% of about 430, had Caucasian-associated genetic ancestry. Study outcomes and limitations: A later analysis, which compared TCR beta chains of equal frequency, found the HLA-associated ones more clonally expanded. TCR beta sequences reportedly predicted most subjects' HLA-A and HLA-B alleles accurately.

This CDR3 contains 14 residues. Trimming stripped 1 base from V and 4 bases from J, with 11 bases between. CDR1 is GTSNPN, CDR2 SVGIG, per germline (reference sequence). Primers included in the PCR were 60 Vbeta and 13 Jbeta primers. The method was immunoSEQ multiplex PCR; TCRdb's version includes in-frame clones alone and lacks a portion of them. The sample lists around 70,000 clones, roughly 85% seen once, with roughly 2% in the top ten. With respect to this clone: Its antigen is unidentified.

The source material was PBMCs. The TCR comes from a woman aged 25 to 39 in good health and CMV-seronegative. This chain connects TRBV30 to TRBJ2-1; D is uncertain. The DNA for the CDR3 is TGTGCCTGGAGTGCTTTAGCTTGGTACAATGAGCAGTTCTTC. Translation: CAWSALAWYNEQFF.